This T cell receptor beta chain was captured in a study of tumor T cells in aggressive B-cell lymphoma. Assay: immunoSEQ multiplex PCR; the TCRdb copy retains only in-frame clones and omits some. In the table there are roughly 860 clones, around nine tenths of which are singletons. Germline CDR1 is MGHRA and CDR2 is YSYEKL. There are 15 residues in the CDR3. The junction had 7 bases not matched to a gene; V was cut back by 4 bases and J by 4 bases. Sequences were obtained from tumor tissue. The receptor comes from an adult with diffuse large B cell lymphoma. V usage is TRBV4-1 and J usage is TRBJ1-1; 9 nucleotides line up with TRBD1. CDR3 nucleotides: TGCGCCAGCAGCCCGGACGACAGGGGGGGCACTGAAGCTTTCTTT. Its translation: CASSPDDRGGTEAFF.